The sequence of this T cell receptor (beta chain) was determined in a study of blood T cells in healthy people across ages. General study results and limits: Researchers said unsorted PBMCs prevented a conclusive naive versus antigen-experienced comparison.

Next came a second PCR, run for about 6 to 12 cycles, which used a sample-barcoded 5' primer along with a J-beta primer mix. Each cDNA molecule received a tag from a template-switch adaptor that had 12 random nucleotides. TCRdb reprocessed the 5' RACE reads with MiXCR, giving one entry per CDR3 protein. This table holds hundreds of thousands of distinct CDR3 sequences, 52% found once. This clonotype has ten or more counts. What it binds is unknown. Germline V gene data show CDR1 as MGHDK and CDR2 as SYGVNS. The CDR3 has 15 amino acids. V lost 5 bases, J lost 0 bases, and 11 bases lay in between. The rearrangement links TRBV25-1 to TRBJ2-1; unclear D gene. The source material was blood. This receptor was obtained from an elderly woman in good health. CDR3 sequence (DNA): TGTGCCAGCAGTCGGGCGGAGAGCTCCTACAATGAGCAGTTCTTC. This codes for CASSRAESSYNEQFF.